This TCR beta chain was observed in a study of cytomegalovirus exposure and HLA in healthy donors. 13 Jbeta primers and 60 Vbeta primers were used for the PCR. Some clones are missing from TCRdb's copy, which holds only in-frame ones; the method was immunoSEQ multiplex PCR. This sample has some 250,000 clones, with around 76% found just once. This CDR3 has 15 residues. V lost 0 bases and J 5 bases, leaving 14 bases between the germline ends. Germline assignment: CDR1 LGHNA and CDR2 YSLEER. As concerns this clone: As yet, its antigen is unknown.

Whole-study findings and limits: The authors excluded some V segments, including TRBV6-2 and TRBV6-3, as indistinguishable.

The specimen was PBMCs. This sequence was found in a woman aged 35 to 49 in good health and CMV-seropositive. This chain joins TRBV4-3 and TRBJ2-7, with a possible D match to TRBD1 (6 bases). The CDR3 region is CASSQDRAQGNEQYF. The CDR3 bases are TGCGCCAGCAGCCAAGATCGGGCACAGGGCAACGAGCAGTACTTC.